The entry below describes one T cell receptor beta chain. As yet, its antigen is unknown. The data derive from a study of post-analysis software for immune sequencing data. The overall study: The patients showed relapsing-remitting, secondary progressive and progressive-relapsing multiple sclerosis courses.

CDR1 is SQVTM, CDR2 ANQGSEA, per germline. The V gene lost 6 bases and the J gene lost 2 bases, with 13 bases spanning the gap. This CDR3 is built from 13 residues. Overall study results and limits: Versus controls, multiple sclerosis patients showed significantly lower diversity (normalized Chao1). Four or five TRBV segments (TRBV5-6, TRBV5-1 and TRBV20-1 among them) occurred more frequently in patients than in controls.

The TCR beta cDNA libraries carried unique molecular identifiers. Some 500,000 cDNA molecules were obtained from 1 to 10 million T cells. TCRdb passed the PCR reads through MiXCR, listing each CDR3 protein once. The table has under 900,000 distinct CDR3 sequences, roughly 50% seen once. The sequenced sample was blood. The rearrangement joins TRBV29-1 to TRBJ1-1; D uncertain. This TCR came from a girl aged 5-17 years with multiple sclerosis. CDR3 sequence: CSVESTFNTEAFF. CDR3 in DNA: TGCAGCGTGGAATCGACTTTTAACACTGAAGCTTTCTTT.